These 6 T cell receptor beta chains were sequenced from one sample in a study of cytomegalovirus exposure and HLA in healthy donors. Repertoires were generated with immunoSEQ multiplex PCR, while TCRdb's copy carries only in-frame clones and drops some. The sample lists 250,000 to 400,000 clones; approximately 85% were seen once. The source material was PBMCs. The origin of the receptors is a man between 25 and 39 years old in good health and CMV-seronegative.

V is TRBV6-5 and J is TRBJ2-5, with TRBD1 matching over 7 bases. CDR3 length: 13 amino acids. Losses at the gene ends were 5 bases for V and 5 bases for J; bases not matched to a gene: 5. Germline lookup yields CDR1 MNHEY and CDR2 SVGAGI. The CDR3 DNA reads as TGTGCCAGCAGTCGACAGGGCCGGGAGACCCAGTACTTC. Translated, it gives CASSRQGRETQYF.

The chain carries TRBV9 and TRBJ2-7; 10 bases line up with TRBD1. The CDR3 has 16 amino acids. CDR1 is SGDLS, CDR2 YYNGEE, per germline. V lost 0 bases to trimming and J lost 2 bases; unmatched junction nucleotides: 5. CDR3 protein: CASSVDPGQGPYEQYF. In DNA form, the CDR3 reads TGTGCCAGCAGCGTAGACCCGGGACAGGGGCCCTACGAGCAGTACTTC.

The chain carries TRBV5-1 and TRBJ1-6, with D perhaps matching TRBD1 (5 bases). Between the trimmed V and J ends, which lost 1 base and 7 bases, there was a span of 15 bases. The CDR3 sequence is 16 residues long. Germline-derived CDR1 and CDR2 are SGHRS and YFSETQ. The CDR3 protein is CASSLSGGRTNSPLHF. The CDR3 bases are TGCGCCAGCAGCTTGTCGGGGGGTAGGACAAATTCACCCCTCCACTTT.

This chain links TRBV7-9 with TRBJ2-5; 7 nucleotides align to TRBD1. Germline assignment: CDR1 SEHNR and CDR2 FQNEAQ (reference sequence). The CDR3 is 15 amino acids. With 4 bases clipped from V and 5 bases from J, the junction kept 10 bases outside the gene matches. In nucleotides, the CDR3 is TGTGCCAGCAGCTCCGGACAGGTCTTATCGGAGACCCAGTACTTC. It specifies CASSSGQVLSETQYF.

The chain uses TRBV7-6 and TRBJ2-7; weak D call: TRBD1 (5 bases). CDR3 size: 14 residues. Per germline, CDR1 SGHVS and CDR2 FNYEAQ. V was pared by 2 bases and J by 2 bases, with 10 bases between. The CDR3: CASSLQGSTYEQYF. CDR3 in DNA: TGTGCCAGCAGCTTACAGGGTAGCACCTACGAGCAGTACTTC. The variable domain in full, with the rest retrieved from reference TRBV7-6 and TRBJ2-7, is GAGVSQSPRYKVTKRGQDVALRCDPISGHVSLYWYRQALGQGPEFLTYFNYEAQQDKSGLPNDRFSAERPEGSISTLTIQRTEQRDSAMYRCASSLQGSTYEQYFGPGTRLTVT.

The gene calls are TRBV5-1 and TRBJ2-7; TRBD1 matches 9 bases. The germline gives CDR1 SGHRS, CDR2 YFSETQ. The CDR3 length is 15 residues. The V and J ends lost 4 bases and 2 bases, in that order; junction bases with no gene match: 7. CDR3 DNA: TGCGCCAGCAGCATTGGACAGGGGAGAGCCTACGAGCAGTACTTC. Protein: CASSIGQGRAYEQYF.